This is a list of T cell receptor beta chains from one sample in a study of control samples from healthy donors and cancer patients. TCRdb's table, derived via immunoSEQ multiplex PCR, lists solely in-frame clones and lacks some. The repertoire includes 150,000 to 200,000 clones, around 90% of them detected once, and 9.5% to 15% sits in the top ten. The sample was blood. The receptors originated from a young man in good health. Each CDR3 is given with its conserved first and last residue. Fields, in order: clone size, V gene, CDR3 length, D gene, J gene, CDR3 DNA, CDR3 protein. D genes are given only for firm matches. Expanded clones get a size class; other rows say once, few or many, or leave the size out.

.,TRBV5-4,15,TRBD1,TRBJ2-7,TGTGCCAGCAGAGAACAGGGGGCGGAATTCTACGAGCAGTACTTC,CASREQGAEFYEQYF
.,TRBV7-9,11,.,TRBJ2-7,TGTGCCAGCAGCTTAGCGGCGGAGCAGTACTTC,CASSLAAEQYF
.,TRBV2,12,.,TRBJ1-5,TGTGCCAGCACGATGTGGAATCAGCCCCAGCATTTT,CASTMWNQPQHF
.,TRBV5-4,15,.,TRBJ1-6,TGTGCCAGCAGCACCGGGACTGGAAATAATTCACCCCTCCACTTT,CASSTGTGNNSPLHF
few,TRBV27,15,.,TRBJ1-5,TGTGCCAGCAGTTATCGGCTTCGCCCTGGGGAGCCCCAGCATTTT,CASSYRLRPGEPQHF
.,TRBV7-9,18,TRBD2,TRBJ2-3,TGTGCCAGCAGCCATATCGGGACTAGCGGTTTCGGCACAGATACGCAGTATTTT,CASSHIGTSGFGTDTQYF
once,TRBV9,20,.,TRBJ2-6,TGTGCCAGCAGCCATACCGGGTCTCACCGCTCCCCCTCTGGGGCCAACGTCCTGACTTTC,CASSHTGSHRSPSGANVLTF
once,TRBV6-5,12,.,TRBJ2-7,TGTGCCAGCAGCACCGGGACACCCGAGCAGTACTTC,CASSTGTPEQYF
.,TRBV12-3/TRBV12-4,13,.,TRBJ1-2,TGTGCCAGCAGTTTTGGAGAATTCTATGGCTACACCTTC,CASSFGEFYGYTF
.,TRBV9,15,TRBD1,TRBJ2-1,TGTGCCAGCAGCGAGACAGGGAGCTCCTACAATGAGCAGTTCTTC,CASSETGSSYNEQFF
.,TRBV6-2/TRBV6-3,15,.,TRBJ1-5,TGTGCCAGCAGCTCCCCATTGGTTATGAATCAGCCCCAGCATTTT,CASSSPLVMNQPQHF
.,TRBV18,13,.,TRBJ2-3,TGTGCCAGCTCACTCCCAGGGACAGATACGCAGTATTTT,CASSLPGTDTQYF
.,TRBV23-1,14,.,TRBJ1-2,TGCGCCAGCAGTAGGTTCGCAGATCCCTATGGCTACACCTTC,CASSRFADPYGYTF
.,TRBV7-9,17,TRBD2,TRBJ2-1,TGTGCCAGCATGCCGGGACTAGCGGGAGTATTATTAAAGGAGCAGTTCTTC,CASMPGLAGVLLKEQFF
.,TRBV5-4,14,.,TRBJ2-7,TGTGCCAGCAGCTTGGCGGCTGGGTCGGGGGAGCAGTACTTC,CASSLAAGSGEQYF
.,TRBV11-2,15,TRBD2,TRBJ2-1,TGTGCCAGCAGCCCCTGGAGCGGGGGGGCACATGAGCAGTTCTTC,CASSPWSGGAHEQFF
.,TRBV18,12,.,TRBJ1-3,TGTGCCAGCTCACCGAGGGGAAACACCATATATTTT,CASSPRGNTIYF
few,TRBV6-4,15,TRBD2,TRBJ2-1,TGTGCCAGCCGAGAAAGCGGGGGCTCTTACAATGAGCAGTTCTTC,CASRESGGSYNEQFF
.,TRBV28,20,.,TRBJ2-1,TGTGCCACCTCCGGGACAGCAGCGGGAGACCCCCACATGTCCTACAATGAGCAGTTCTTC,CATSGTAAGDPHMSYNEQFF
.,TRBV6-1,10,.,TRBJ2-1,TGTGCCAGCAGTGAGTATGAGCAGTTCTTC,CASSEYEQFF
.,TRBV11-2,15,.,TRBJ1-4,TGTGCCAGCAGCTATAGGGTCGCAACTAATGAAAAACTGTTTTTT,CASSYRVATNEKLFF
.,TRBV18,16,.,TRBJ1-2,TGTGCCAGCTCACCGTGGTGGGGCAGGGCTAACTATGGCTACACCTTC,CASSPWWGRANYGYTF
once,TRBV5-1,14,.,TRBJ2-7,TGCGCCAGCAGCTTGGGACAGGAACCCTACGAGCAGTACTTC,CASSLGQEPYEQYF
.,TRBV6-5,14,.,TRBJ2-4,TGTGCCAGCAGTCTACAGGGAGCCAAAAACATTCAGTACTTC,CASSLQGAKNIQYF